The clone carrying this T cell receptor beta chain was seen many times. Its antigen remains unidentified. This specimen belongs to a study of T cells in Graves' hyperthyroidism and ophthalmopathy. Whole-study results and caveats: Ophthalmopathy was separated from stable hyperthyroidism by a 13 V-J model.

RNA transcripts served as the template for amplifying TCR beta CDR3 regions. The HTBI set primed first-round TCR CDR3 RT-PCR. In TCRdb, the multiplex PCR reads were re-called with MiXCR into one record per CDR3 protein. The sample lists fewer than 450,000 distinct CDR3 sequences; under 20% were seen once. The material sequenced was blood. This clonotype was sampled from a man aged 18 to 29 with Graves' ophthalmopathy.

The CDR3 sequence: CASSPPTGVIEKLFF. The CDR3, as DNA: TGTGCCAGCAGTCCGCCGACAGGGGTTATTGAAAAACTGTTTTTT. The rearrangement links TRBV12-3 or TRBV12-4 to TRBJ1-4, with 8 bases identical to TRBD1. The CDR3 extends over 15 amino acids. Unmatched junction bases numbered 9, after V lost 5 bases and J lost 7 bases.